A single sample is the source of the 2 T cell receptor beta chains below, sequenced in a study of CD8 T cells in Susac syndrome (dated by TCRdb to the late 2010s). Library method: the immunoSEQ multiplex PCR assay. RNA was extracted using the RNeasy kit, and about 0.45 to 1 microgram was reverse transcribed with random hexamers. TCRdb reanalyzed the raw reads on its own, using fastp at Q25 for trimming and MiXCR for clone calling, and kept in-frame beta chains. Each CDR3 protein appears once, grouped with its most common genes and DNA. The sample records around 110,000 distinct CDR3 sequences, just under 95% of which are singletons. About 0.28% of the sample lies in the top ten. Sequenced sample: CD8+ T cells from PBMCs. These receptors were taken from a human donor with Susac syndrome.

V usage is TRBV12-3 or TRBV12-4 and J usage is TRBJ2-1; no reliable D call. The CDR3 sequence is 12 residues long. Trimming removed 5 bases from V and 10 bases from J, with 12 bases in between. In DNA form, the CDR3 reads TGTGCCAGCAGTCCACAGACTGAGGAGCAGTTCTTC. It specifies CASSPQTEEQFF.

This chain uses TRBV29-1 with TRBJ2-3, with a weak D call TRBD2 (6 bases). V was pared by 3 bases and J by 4 bases, with 20 bases between. This CDR3 spans 16 amino acids. Germline CDR1 and CDR2: SQVTM and ANQGSEA. The CDR3 loop reads CSVDLDRRDFPDTQYF. As DNA, the CDR3 is TGCAGCGTTGATCTTGATCGTCGGGACTTCCCAGATACGCAGTATTTT.